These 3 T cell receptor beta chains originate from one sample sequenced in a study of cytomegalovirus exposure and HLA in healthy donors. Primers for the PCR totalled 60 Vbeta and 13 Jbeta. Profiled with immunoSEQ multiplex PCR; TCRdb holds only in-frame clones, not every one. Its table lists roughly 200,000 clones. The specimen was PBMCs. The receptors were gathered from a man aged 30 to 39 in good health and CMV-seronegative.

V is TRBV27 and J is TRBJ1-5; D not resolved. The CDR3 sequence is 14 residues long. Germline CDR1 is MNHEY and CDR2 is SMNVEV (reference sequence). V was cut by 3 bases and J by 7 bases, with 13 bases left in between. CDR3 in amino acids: CASSFWADQQPQHF. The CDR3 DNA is TGTGCCAGCAGTTTTTGGGCAGATCAGCAGCCCCAGCATTTT.

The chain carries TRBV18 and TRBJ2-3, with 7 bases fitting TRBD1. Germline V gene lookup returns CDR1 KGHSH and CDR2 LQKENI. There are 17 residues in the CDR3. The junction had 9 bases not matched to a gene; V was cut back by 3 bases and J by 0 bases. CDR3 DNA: TGTGCCAGCTCACCCTCGGCAGGGGGTTCAAGCACAGATACGCAGTATTTT. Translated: CASSPSAGGSSTDTQYF. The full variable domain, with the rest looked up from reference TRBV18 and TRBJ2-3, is NAGVMQNPRHLVRRRGQEARLRCSPMKGHSHVYWYRQLPEEGLKFMVYLQKENIIDESGMPKERFSAEFPKEGPSILRIQQVVRGDSAAYFCASSPSAGGSSTDTQYFGPGTRLTVL.

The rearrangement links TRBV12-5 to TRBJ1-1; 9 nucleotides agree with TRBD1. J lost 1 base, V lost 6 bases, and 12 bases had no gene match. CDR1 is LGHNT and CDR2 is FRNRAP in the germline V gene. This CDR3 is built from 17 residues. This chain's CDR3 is CASGRTGVRHGNTEAFF. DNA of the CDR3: TGTGCTAGTGGACGGACAGGGGTCCGGCATGGGAACACTGAAGCTTTCTTT.